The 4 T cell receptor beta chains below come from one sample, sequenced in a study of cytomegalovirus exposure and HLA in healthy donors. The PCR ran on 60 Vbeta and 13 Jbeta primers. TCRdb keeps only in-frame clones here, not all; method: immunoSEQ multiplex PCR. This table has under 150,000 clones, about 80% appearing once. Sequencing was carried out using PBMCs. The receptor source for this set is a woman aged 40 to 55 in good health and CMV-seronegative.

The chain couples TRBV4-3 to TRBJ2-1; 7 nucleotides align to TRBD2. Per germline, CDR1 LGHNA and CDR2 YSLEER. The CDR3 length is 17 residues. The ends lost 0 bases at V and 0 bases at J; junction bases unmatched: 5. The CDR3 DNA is TGCGCCAGCAGCCAAGATCTGACGGGGGGCTCCTACAATGAGCAGTTCTTC. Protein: CASSQDLTGGSYNEQFF.

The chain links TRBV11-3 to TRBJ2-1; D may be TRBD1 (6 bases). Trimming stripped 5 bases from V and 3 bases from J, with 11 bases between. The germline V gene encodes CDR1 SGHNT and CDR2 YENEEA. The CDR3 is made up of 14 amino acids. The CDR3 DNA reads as TGTGCCAGCAGCCACGACAGGAACTACAATGAGCAGTTCTTC. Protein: CASSHDRNYNEQFF. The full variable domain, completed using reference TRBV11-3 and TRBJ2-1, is EAGVVQSPRYKIIEKKQPVAFWCNPISGHNTLYWYLQNLGQGPELLIRYENEEAVDDSQLPKDRFSAERLKGVDSTLKIQPAELGDSAVYLCASSHDRNYNEQFFGPGTRLTVL.

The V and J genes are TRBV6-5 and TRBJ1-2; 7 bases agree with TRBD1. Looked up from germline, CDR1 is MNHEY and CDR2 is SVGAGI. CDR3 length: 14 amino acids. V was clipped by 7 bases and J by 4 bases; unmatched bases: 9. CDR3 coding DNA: TGTGCCAGCACCCGGGACAGCGTCAGCTATGGCTACACCTTC. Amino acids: CASTRDSVSYGYTF.

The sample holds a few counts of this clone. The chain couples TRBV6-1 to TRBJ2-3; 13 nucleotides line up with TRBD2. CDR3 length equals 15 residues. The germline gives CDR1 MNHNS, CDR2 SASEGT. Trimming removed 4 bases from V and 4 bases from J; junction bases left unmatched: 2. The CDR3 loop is CASSAGTSGADTQYF. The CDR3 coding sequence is TGTGCCAGCAGTGCCGGGACTAGCGGGGCAGATACGCAGTATTTT.